This T cell receptor beta chain was obtained from a study of T cells expressing NK-cell markers (dated by TCRdb to between 2020 and 2021). About the full investigation: In sorted CD3+CD56+NKG2C+, CD3+CD56+NKG2C- and CD3+CD56-NKG2C+ T-cell subsets from several donors, TCR beta-chain repertoires were profiled. Among the eight sequenced donors, only one was HCMV-seronegative, while the other seven were HCMV-seropositive. Randomly selected healthy volunteers, three men and five women, were used as the eight sequenced donors. The libraries were sequenced on Illumina HiSeq 2000/2500, MiSeq or NextSeq, producing 2 x 150 bp reads.

The germline V gene supplies CDR1 LGHNA and CDR2 YNFKEQ. From cysteine to phenylalanine, the CDR3 is 18 amino acids long. The DNA is not on file. HCMV-specific IgG was detected in serum with a commercial ELISA kit to determine HCMV serostatus. Ficoll density gradient centrifugation was used to isolate peripheral blood mononuclear cells from blood. Sequencing was carried out with an Illumina HiSeq 2000. 5'RACE template switching, by which a universal primer site and unique molecular identifiers were added, was used to make TCR beta cDNA libraries. cDNA synthesis was primed from the TCR beta constant segment, followed by two successive PCR amplification steps. For the original study's pipeline: Reads were demultiplexed and grouped by UMI with MIGEC, and clonotypes were assembled and quantified with MiTCR. To exclude erroneous sequences, only TCR cDNA sequences supported by at least two reads were retained. The tcR package was used for downstream repertoire analysis, with clonotypes matched between fractions based on CDR3 nucleotide sequence plus V segment. Antigen specificity was annotated against VDJdb with VDJmatch, allowing one amino acid substitution in CDR3. TCRdb reprocessed the reads and lists each CDR3 protein sequence as a single entry, with no DNA. For this entry, the V and J calls and clone size follow TCRdb and not the study's own pipeline. This sample's clone table shows about 300,000 distinct CDR3 sequences. The ten largest clones capture 4% to 5% of the sample.

Regarding this clonotype: Its antigen is unknown.

Findings and caveats that apply to the study as a whole: In six or seven donors, the dominant CD3+CD56+NKG2C+ clonotypes ranked among the top 10 CD8+ clonotypes, making up roughly 1.0-8% of CD8+ T cells. Those dominant clonotypes were again the most abundant among CD3+CD56-NKG2C+ cells in a few donors, at roughly 25-60.1%. Whether the expanded NKG2C-expressing T cell clones were specific for HCMV antigens remained unclear.

This TCR derives from a woman between 18 and 70 years old in good health. The rearrangement combines TRBV4-2 with TRBJ2-1; TCRdb's D call, TRBD1, is unchecked because there is no DNA. Sequencing used blood T cells: a sorted CD56 or NKG2C T cell subset, CD4+ or CD8+ T cells, or bulk PBMC T cells (not recorded which). The CDR3 region: CASSPRLRTGTVYNEQFF.